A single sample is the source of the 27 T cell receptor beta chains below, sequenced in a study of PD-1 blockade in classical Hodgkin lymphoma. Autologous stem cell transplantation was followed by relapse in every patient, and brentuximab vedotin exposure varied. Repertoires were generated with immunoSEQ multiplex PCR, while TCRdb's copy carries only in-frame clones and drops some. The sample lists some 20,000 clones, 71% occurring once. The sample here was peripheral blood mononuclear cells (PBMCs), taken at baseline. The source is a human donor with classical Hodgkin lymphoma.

The CDR3 is CASSPHSSTDTQYF. DNA of the CDR3: TGTGCCAGCAGCCCCCATTCTAGCACAGATACGCAGTATTTT. The chain joins TRBV7-2 to TRBJ2-3; the D is unclear. CDR3 length: 14 amino acids. Germline V gives CDR1 SGHTA, CDR2 FQGNSA. The V end lost 5 bases, the J end lost 0 bases, and 9 bases lay between the germline ends. The entire variable domain, with the rest obtained from reference TRBV7-2 and TRBJ2-3, is as follows: GAGVSQSPSNKVTEKGKDVELRCDPISGHTALYWYRQSLGQGLEFLIYFQGNSAPDKSGLPSDRFSAERTGGSVSTLTIQRTQQEDSAVYLCASSPHSSTDTQYFGPGTRLTVL.

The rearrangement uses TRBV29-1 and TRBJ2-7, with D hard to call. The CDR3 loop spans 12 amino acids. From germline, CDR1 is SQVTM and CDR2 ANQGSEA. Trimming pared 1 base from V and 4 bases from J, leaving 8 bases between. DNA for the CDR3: TGCAGCGTTGAAGGGATGGGGTACGAGCAGTACTTC. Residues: CSVEGMGYEQYF.

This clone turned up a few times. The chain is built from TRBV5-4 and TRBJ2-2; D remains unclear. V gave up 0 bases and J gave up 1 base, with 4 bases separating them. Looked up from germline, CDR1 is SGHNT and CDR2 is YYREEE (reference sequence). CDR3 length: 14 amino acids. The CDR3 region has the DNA TGTGCCAGCAGCTTGGGCAAGAACACCGGGGAGCTGTTTTTT. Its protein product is CASSLGKNTGELFF.

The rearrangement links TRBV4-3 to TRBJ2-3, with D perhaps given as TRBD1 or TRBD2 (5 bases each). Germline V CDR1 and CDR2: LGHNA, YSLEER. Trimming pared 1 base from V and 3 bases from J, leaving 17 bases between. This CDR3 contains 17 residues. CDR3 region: CASSQGTPGPLTDTQYF. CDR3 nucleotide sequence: TGCGCCAGCAGCCAAGGGACTCCGGGACCGTTGACAGATACGCAGTATTTT.

The CDR3 DNA is TGTGCCAGCAGCCCCCCGGGGCTTAACTATGGCTACACCTTC. Protein sequence: CASSPPGLNYGYTF. J is TRBJ1-2 and V is TRBV6-5; weak D call: TRBD1 (5 bases). Germline CDR1 reads MNHEY; CDR2 reads SVGAGI. Deletions cut 6 bases from V and 1 base from J, with 12 bases between. The CDR3 extends over 14 amino acids.

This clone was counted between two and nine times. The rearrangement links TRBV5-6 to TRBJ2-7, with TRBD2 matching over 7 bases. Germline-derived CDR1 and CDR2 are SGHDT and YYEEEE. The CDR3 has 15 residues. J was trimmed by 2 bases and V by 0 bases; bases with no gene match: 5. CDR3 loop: CASSLAPGGPYEQYF. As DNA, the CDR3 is TGTGCCAGCAGCTTGGCCCCGGGAGGCCCCTACGAGCAGTACTTC.

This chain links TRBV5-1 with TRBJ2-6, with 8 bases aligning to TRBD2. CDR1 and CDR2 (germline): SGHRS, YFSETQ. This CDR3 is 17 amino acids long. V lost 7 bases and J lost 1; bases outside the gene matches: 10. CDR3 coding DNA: TGCGCCAGCCGCTGGGGCCGGGGGGGGTCTGGGGCCAACGTCCTGACTTTC. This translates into CASRWGRGGSGANVLTF.

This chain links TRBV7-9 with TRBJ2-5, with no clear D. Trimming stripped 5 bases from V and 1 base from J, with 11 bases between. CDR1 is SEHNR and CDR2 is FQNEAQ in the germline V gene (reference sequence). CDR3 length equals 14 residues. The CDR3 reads CASSPPDGQETQYF. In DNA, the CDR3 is TGTGCCAGCAGCCCACCGGACGGCCAAGAGACCCAGTACTTC.

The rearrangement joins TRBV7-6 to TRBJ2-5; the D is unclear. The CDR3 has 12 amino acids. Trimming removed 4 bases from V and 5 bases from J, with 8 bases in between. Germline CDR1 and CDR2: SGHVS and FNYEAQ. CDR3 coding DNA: TGTGCCAGCAGCTCCTACTTTGAGACCCAGTACTTC. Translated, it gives CASSSYFETQYF.

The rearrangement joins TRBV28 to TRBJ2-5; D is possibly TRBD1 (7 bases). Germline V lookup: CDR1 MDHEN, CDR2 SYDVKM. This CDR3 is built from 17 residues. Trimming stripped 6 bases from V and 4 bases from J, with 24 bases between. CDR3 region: CASSRAGGRLGGETQYF. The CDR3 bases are TGTGCCAGCAGCCGGGCAGGGGGTCGCCTCGGGGGAGAGACCCAGTACTTC.

CDR3 coding DNA: TGTGCCAGTAGTATGTTTGTCACTGAAGCTTTCTTT. Amino acids: CASSMFVTEAFF. This chain uses TRBV19 with TRBJ1-1; D ambiguous. Germline loops: CDR1 LNHDA, CDR2 SQIVND (reference sequence). Trimming shortened V by 3 bases and J by 4 bases, and 6 bases separated the two germline ends. The CDR3 consists of 12 residues.

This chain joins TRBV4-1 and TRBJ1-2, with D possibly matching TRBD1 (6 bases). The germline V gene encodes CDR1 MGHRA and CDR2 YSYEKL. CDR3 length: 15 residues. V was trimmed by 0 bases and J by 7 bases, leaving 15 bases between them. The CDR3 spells CASSQDNGGLGGYTF. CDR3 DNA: TGCGCCAGCAGCCAAGATAATGGGGGGCTGGGTGGCTACACCTTC.

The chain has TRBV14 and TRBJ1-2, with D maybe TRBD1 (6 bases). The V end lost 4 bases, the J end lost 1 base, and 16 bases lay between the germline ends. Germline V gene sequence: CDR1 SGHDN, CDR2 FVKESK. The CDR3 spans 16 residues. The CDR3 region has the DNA TGTGCCAGCAGCCCCGAGGGCAGGGGCCTTAACTATGGCTACACCTTC. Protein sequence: CASSPEGRGLNYGYTF.

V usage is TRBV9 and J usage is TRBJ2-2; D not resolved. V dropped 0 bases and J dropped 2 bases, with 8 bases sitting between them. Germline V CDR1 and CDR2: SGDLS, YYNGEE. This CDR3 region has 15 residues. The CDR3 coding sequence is TGTGCCAGCAGCGTAGCCGACTCAAACACCGGGGAGCTGTTTTTT. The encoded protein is CASSVADSNTGELFF.

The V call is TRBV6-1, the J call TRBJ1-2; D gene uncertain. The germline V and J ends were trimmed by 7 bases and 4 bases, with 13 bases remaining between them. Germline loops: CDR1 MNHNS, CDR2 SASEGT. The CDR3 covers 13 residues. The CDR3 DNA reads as TGTGCCAGCATACGATCGTGGGCCTATGGCTACACCTTC. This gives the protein CASIRSWAYGYTF.

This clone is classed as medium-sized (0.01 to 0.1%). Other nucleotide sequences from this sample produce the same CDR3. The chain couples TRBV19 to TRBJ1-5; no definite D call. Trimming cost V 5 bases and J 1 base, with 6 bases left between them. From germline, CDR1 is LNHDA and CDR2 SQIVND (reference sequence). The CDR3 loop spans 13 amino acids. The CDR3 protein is CASSLNSNQPQHF. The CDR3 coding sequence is TGTGCCAGTAGTCTCAACAGCAATCAGCCCCAGCATTTT.

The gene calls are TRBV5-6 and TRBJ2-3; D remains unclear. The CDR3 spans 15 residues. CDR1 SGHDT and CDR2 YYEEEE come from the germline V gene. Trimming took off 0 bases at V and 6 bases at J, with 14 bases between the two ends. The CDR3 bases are TGTGCCAGCAGCTTGGTAGGACGGAGTAGGGATACGCAGTATTTT. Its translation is CASSLVGRSRDTQYF.

The chain's CDR3 is CASSLVGVRPQANYGYTF. For the CDR3, the DNA is TGTGCCAGCAGCTTGGTCGGAGTGCGTCCCCAGGCTAACTATGGCTACACCTTC. The chain employs TRBV5-6 and TRBJ1-2; D call uncertain. V dropped 0 bases and J dropped 0 bases, with 18 bases sitting between them. The germline gives CDR1 SGHDT, CDR2 YYEEEE. This CDR3 region has 18 residues.

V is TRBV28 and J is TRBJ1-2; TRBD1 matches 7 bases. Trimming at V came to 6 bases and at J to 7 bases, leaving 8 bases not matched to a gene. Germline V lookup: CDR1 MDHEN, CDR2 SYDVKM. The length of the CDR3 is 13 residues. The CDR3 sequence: CASSITGASGYTF. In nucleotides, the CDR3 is TGTGCCAGCAGCATAACAGGGGCCTCTGGCTACACCTTC.

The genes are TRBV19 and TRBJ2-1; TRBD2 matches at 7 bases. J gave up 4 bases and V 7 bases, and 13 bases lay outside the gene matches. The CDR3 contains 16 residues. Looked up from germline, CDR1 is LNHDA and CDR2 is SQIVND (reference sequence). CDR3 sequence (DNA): TGTGCCAGTAACCCGTGGGCGGGGGAACATTACAATGAGCAGTTCTTC. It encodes CASNPWAGEHYNEQFF.

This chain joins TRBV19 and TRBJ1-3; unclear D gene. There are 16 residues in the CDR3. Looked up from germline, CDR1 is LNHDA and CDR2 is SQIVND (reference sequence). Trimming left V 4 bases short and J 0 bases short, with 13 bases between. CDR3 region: CASSSFYRLSGNTIYF. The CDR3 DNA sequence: TGTGCCAGTAGTAGTTTTTATCGACTCTCTGGAAACACCATATATTTT.

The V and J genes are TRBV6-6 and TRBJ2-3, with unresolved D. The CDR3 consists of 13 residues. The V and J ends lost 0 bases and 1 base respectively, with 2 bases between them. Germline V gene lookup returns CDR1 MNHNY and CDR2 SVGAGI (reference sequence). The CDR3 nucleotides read TGTGCCAGCAGTTACTCTGGCACAGATACGCAGTATTTT. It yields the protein CASSYSGTDTQYF.

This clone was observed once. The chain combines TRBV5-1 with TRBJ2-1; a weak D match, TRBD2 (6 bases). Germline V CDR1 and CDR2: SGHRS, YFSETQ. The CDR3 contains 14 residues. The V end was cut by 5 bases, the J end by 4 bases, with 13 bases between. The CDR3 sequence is CASSPIGGYNEQFF. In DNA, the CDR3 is TGCGCCAGCAGTCCAATTGGAGGGTACAATGAGCAGTTCTTC.

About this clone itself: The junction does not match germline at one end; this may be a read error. As DNA, the CDR3 is TGTGCTAGCAGCTCCCGACGTACAGATACGCAGTATTTT. Translating it yields CASSSRRTDTQYF. This chain connects TRBV7-7 to TRBJ2-3; D unclear. The CDR3 covers 13 residues. CDR1 is SSHAT and CDR2 is FNYEAQ in the germline V gene (reference sequence).

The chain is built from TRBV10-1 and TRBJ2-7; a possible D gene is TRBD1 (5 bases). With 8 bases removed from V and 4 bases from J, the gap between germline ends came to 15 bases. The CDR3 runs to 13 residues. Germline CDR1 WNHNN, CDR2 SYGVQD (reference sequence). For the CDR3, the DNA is TGCGCCAGCTTGCTGGGGCGCGTTTACGAGCAGTACTTC. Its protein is CASLLGRVYEQYF.

DNA of the CDR3: TGTGCCAGCAGCTTGGTAGGGAGACTAGAGACCCAGTACTTC. This sequence encodes CASSLVGRLETQYF. This chain uses TRBV5-6 with TRBJ2-5, with D tentatively TRBD2 (5 bases). Germline-derived CDR1 and CDR2 are SGHDT and YYEEEE. CDR3 length equals 14 residues. V lost 0 bases, J lost 4 bases, and 10 bases lay in between.

Here the CDR3 reads CASSIGGTGGSDLHF. Written as DNA, the CDR3 is TGTGCCAGTAGTATAGGTGGGACAGGGGGCTCGGACCTCCACTTT. The chain carries TRBV19 and TRBJ1-6; 12 nucleotides match TRBD1. The germline gives CDR1 LNHDA, CDR2 SQIVND (reference sequence). The CDR3 is made up of 15 amino acids. Unmatched junction bases numbered 7, after V lost 1 base and J lost 15 bases.